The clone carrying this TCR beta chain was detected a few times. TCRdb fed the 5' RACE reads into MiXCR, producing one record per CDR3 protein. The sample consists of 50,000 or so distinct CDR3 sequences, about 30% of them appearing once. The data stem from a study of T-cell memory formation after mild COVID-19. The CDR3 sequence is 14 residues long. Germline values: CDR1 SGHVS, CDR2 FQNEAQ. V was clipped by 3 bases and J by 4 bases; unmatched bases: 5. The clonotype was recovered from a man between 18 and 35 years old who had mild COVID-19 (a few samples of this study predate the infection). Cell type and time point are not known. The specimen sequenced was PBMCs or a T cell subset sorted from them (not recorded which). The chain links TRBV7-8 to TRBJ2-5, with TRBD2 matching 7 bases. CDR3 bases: TGTGCCAGCAGCTTGCCATCGGGGGGAGAGACCCAGTACTTC. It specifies CASSLPSGGETQYF.